Given below is one T cell receptor (beta chain) in context. The antigen is unknown. These data belong to a study of identical twins. Study-wide points: Analyses of zero insertions could be partly confounded by invariant MAIT and iNKT cells. Out-of-frame sharing of TCR alpha in monozygotic twins was underestimated by models.

This CDR3 contains 14 residues. With 5 bases removed from V and 11 bases from J, the gap between germline ends came to 21 bases. Germline V gene sequence: CDR1 MNHNS, CDR2 SASEGT. TCRdb reprocessed the 5' RACE reads with MiXCR, giving one entry per CDR3 protein. The data contain some 1,700,000 distinct CDR3 sequences, more than 30% of them singletons. The TCR was taken from a newborn girl in good health. The rearrangement links TRBV6-1 to TRBJ2-5, with unresolved D. Sample: cord blood. In nucleotides, the CDR3 is TGTGCCAGCAGTCGCTATGGGCGTTACAATGAGCAGTACTTC. It specifies CASSRYGRYNEQYF.